Listed here are 5 T cell receptor beta chains from one sample, sequenced in a study of T cells in Graves' hyperthyroidism and ophthalmopathy. TCR beta CDR3 region amplification was performed from RNA transcripts. A first-round RT-PCR of the TCR CDR3 used the HTBI primer set. TCRdb processed the multiplex PCR reads anew with MiXCR; each CDR3 protein has one entry. Here the sample spans 550,000 to 800,000 distinct CDR3 sequences, about a sixth being singletons. Source material: blood. These receptors were obtained from a man aged 18-30 years with Graves' hyperthyroidism.

This clonotype was found many times. The gene calls are TRBV7-2 and TRBJ1-5, with D possibly being TRBD1 (6 bases). This CDR3 has 15 amino acids. Germline lookup yields CDR1 SGHTA and CDR2 FQGNSA. V shed 1 base and J shed 8 bases, with 15 bases lying between them. The CDR3 reads CASSLGIEGGEPQHF. In DNA, the CDR3 is TGTGCCAGCAGCTTAGGTATCGAGGGGGGGGAGCCCCAGCATTTT.

V usage is TRBV20-1 and J usage is TRBJ1-2; no definite D call. The V and J ends lost 8 bases and 9 bases respectively, with 19 bases between them. Germline loops: CDR1 DFQATT, CDR2 SNEGSKA (reference sequence). There are 12 residues in the CDR3. CDR3 coding DNA: TGCAGTACCAATGAGAGAGCCTTCAGCTACACCTTC. Translating it yields CSTNERAFSYTF.

The rearrangement joins TRBV9 to TRBJ1-2, with D possibly TRBD1 on 5 matching bases. This CDR3 comprises 14 residues. With 0 bases removed from V and 4 bases from J, the gap between germline ends came to 10 bases. Germline values: CDR1 SGDLS, CDR2 YYNGEE. Written as DNA, the CDR3 is TGTGCCAGCAGCGTAGAGCAGGGCCCCTATGGCTACACCTTC. Translation gives CASSVEQGPYGYTF.

This clonotype appeared many times. The chain carries TRBV12-3 or TRBV12-4 and TRBJ1-4; the match to TRBD1 covers 7 bases. With 2 bases clipped from V and 12 bases from J, the junction kept 6 bases outside the gene matches. The CDR3 has 13 amino acids. The chain's CDR3 is CASSLRRQGELFF. DNA of the CDR3: TGTGCCAGCAGTTTAAGGAGACAGGGAGAACTGTTTTTT.

The chain joins TRBV13 to TRBJ2-7; TRBD2 matches 13 bases. J lost 5 bases, V lost 4 bases, and 5 bases had no gene match. CDR1 and CDR2 from the germline V gene are PRHDT and FYEKMQ (reference sequence). The length of the CDR3 is 15 residues. CDR3 sequence: CASSYTSGRAHEQYF. For the CDR3, the DNA is TGTGCCAGCAGCTACACTAGCGGGAGGGCCCACGAGCAGTACTTC.